What follows describes a single T cell receptor (beta chain). Original methodology: Amplified reference gene primers provided the basis for estimating nucleated cell counts. The assay was immunoSEQ multiplex PCR, and TCRdb's table has in-frame clones only and misses some. That table furnishes V, J and clone size, whereas the DNA furnished D and trimming. The table shows roughly 60,000 clones, with roughly 80% occurring only once. The data belong to a study of blood T cell repertoires in COVID-19. Whole-study context: PBMCs, B-cell-depleted T cells, or T cells were the source of the cDNA or gDNA that made up the material.

Patients in Seattle were enrolled during active infection, then followed longitudinally. Sequencing was done on a sample of peripheral blood. The receptor was isolated from a man at least 80 years old with COVID-19, enrolled during active disease.

CDR3 loop: CASNWVGTGYNEQFF. The CDR3, as DNA: TGTGCCAGCAACTGGGTGGGGACTGGGTACAATGAGCAGTTCTTC. V is TRBV6-5 and J is TRBJ2-1; TRBD2 might be the D (6 bases). This CDR3 has 15 amino acids. The ends were cut back, 7 bases at V and 4 bases at J, with 17 bases in the middle. Germline CDR1 is MNHEY and CDR2 is SVGAGI.